Listed below are T cell receptor beta chains from one sample, sequenced in a study of post-analysis software for immune sequencing data. TCRdb reprocessed the PCR reads via MiXCR and lists one record per CDR3 protein. Of about 160,000 distinct CDR3 sequences detected, 35% to 40% appear once; the ten largest clones hold under 30%. The material was blood, obtained after autologous hematopoietic stem cell transplantation. Receptors were obtained from a girl aged 10-17 years with multiple sclerosis. The CDR3 runs from the conserved cysteine through the conserved F or W. D genes are given only for firm matches. Not every row has a clone size; where given, it reads once, few, many or a size class.

TRBD1,TRBV28,.,TRBJ1-5,TGTGCCAGCAGTGCTCGGCGGACAGGAGGATATAGCAATCAGCCCCAGCATTTT,CASSARRTGGYSNQPQHF
.,TRBV12-3/TRBV12-4,.,TRBJ1-2,TGTGCCAGCAGTTTACTGCATCAAAGCCTGGGTGGCTACACCTTC,CASSLLHQSLGGYTF
TRBD1,TRBV20-1,.,TRBJ1-2,TGCAGTGCTAGAGATGGACAGGGGAACCGTGGCTACACCTTC,CSARDGQGNRGYTF
.,TRBV7-2,.,TRBJ2-1,TGTGCCAGCAGCGTTTACTACAATGAGCAGTTCTTC,CASSVYYNEQFF
TRBD1,TRBV7-2,.,TRBJ1-5,TGTGCCAGCAGCTTAAGTTTACAGGGGGCTACTAACAATCAGCCCCAGCATTTT,CASSLSLQGATNNQPQHF
.,TRBV3-1,few,TRBJ2-1,TGTGCCAGCAGCCTTCGGTACACCAACAATGAGCAGTTCTTC,CASSLRYTNNEQFF
TRBD1,TRBV6-2/TRBV6-3,.,TRBJ2-2,TGTGCCTACGGGACAGAGAACACCGGGGAGCTGTTTTTT,CAYGTENTGELFF
TRBD1,TRBV25-1,.,TRBJ1-5,TGTGCCAGCAGTGAAGGGGACAGCGGGCAGCCCCAGCATTTT,CASSEGDSGQPQHF
TRBD1,TRBV28,many,TRBJ1-2,TGTGCCAGCAGCAGACAGGGGCCTAACTATGGCTACACCTTC,CASSRQGPNYGYTF
.,TRBV15,few,TRBJ2-3,TGTGCCACCAGCAGGGGGGGAGGAGCAGATACGCAGTATTTT,CATSRGGGADTQYF
.,TRBV20-1,.,TRBJ2-1,TGCAGTGCTAGAGATCCGGGGAGTGAGCAGTTCTTC,CSARDPGSEQFF
TRBD1,TRBV11-1,many,TRBJ2-4,TGTGCCAGCAGCTGGGGGACAGCCGAAGCCAAAAACATTCAGTACTTC,CASSWGTAEAKNIQYF
TRBD2,TRBV10-3,few,TRBJ2-1,TGTGCCATCAGTGCCTCTGGGCGGGAGAGTAATGAGCAGTTCTTC,CAISASGRESNEQFF
TRBD2,TRBV7-3,few,TRBJ2-3,TGTGCCAGCAGCTCCAAAAAACTGGCGGGAGGAGAAGATACGCAGTATTTT,CASSSKKLAGGEDTQYF
TRBD1,TRBV7-9,.,TRBJ2-5,TGTGCCAGCAGCCGCCCAGGGGGCTGGGAGACCCAGTACTTC,CASSRPGGWETQYF
.,TRBV30,.,TRBJ2-3,TGTGCCTGGAGCTTACGGGGCGGGTTCACAGATACGCAGTATTTT,CAWSLRGGFTDTQYF
TRBD2,TRBV4-1,few,TRBJ2-4,TGCGCCAGCAGCCAAGGTGACGAAGCGGGAGAGGGGAGCAAAAACATTCAGTACTTC,CASSQGDEAGEGSKNIQYF
.,TRBV12-5,.,TRBJ2-5,TGTGCTAGTGGTTCCCGCAGGGAGACCCAGTACTTC,CASGSRRETQYF
TRBD2,TRBV9,.,TRBJ2-7,TGTGCCAGCAGCGTAGGCGGTAGCGGGAGGGCCGAGCAGTACTTC,CASSVGGSGRAEQYF
TRBD2,TRBV20-1,.,TRBJ2-1,TGCAGTGCCCGACTAGCGGGAAGAGATGAGCAGTTCTTC,CSARLAGRDEQFF
.,TRBV27,few,TRBJ1-2,TGTGCCAGCAGAGGTGACAGCGGGGCCTATGGCTACACCTTC,CASRGDSGAYGYTF
TRBD2,TRBV12-3/TRBV12-4,.,TRBJ2-7,TGTGCCAGCCGTCTAGCGGGAGAAGGGGCTGAGCAGTACTTC,CASRLAGEGAEQYF
TRBD2,TRBV12-3/TRBV12-4,many,TRBJ2-3,TGTGCCAGCAGATACACTAGCGGGAGTTCAGATACGCAGTATTTT,CASRYTSGSSDTQYF
.,TRBV6-5,few,TRBJ1-1,TGTGCCAGCAGTTACATTGACGGGACTGAAGCTTTCTTT,CASSYIDGTEAFF
TRBD2,TRBV20-1,.,TRBJ2-1,TGCAGTGTTCCGGGACTAGCCCTCGGTGAGCAGTTCTTC,CSVPGLALGEQFF
TRBD1,TRBV5-4,.,TRBJ1-1,TGTGCCAGCAGCTGGACCGGGACAGGGGTTTTGAACACTGAAGCTTTCTTT,CASSWTGTGVLNTEAFF
TRBD1,TRBV20-1,few,TRBJ1-2,TGCAGTGCTAGAGATCCCACAGGGGGGTTGAGCTATGGCTACACCTTC,CSARDPTGGLSYGYTF
.,TRBV29-1,many,TRBJ2-5,TGCAGCGTTGAAGACAGGGAGACAGAGACCCAGTACTTC,CSVEDRETETQYF
TRBD1,TRBV7-3,.,TRBJ2-5,TGTGCCAGCAGCTTAAGGGGTACAGGGGACGAGACCCAGTACTTC,CASSLRGTGDETQYF
.,TRBV7-2,.,TRBJ2-7,TGTGCCAGCAGCTTAGGAGGTCCGGACATCTACGAGCAGTACTTC,CASSLGGPDIYEQYF
TRBD2,TRBV7-6,.,TRBJ2-7,TGTGCCAGCAGCTTAGACGCGGGACTAGCGGGAGCCCCCTCCTACGAGCAGTACTTC,CASSLDAGLAGAPSYEQYF
TRBD1,TRBV7-2,few,TRBJ1-6,TGTGCCAGCAGCTCGAGGGGGGGGACAGAAGTTAATTCACCCCTCCACTTT,CASSSRGGTEVNSPLHF
TRBD2,TRBV7-9,.,TRBJ2-1,TGTGCCAGCAGCTCCCCCGAGCTAGCGGGAGGGCCAATTTACAATGAGCAGTTCTTC,CASSSPELAGGPIYNEQFF
.,TRBV20-1,.,TRBJ2-5,TGCAGTGCTAGAGGGCGGGCCCAAGAGACCCAGTACTTC,CSARGRAQETQYF
TRBD2,TRBV7-2,.,TRBJ2-5,TGTGCCAGCAGCTTAGGGACTAGCGGGAGAGGTTCCTACAATGAGCAGTACTTC,CASSLGTSGRGSYNEQYF
.,TRBV28,.,TRBJ2-1,TGTGCCAGCAGTCCATGCCCCCTAATTGAGAGCACAGATACGCAGTTCTTC,CASSPCPLIESTDTQFF
.,TRBV12-3/TRBV12-4,.,TRBJ1-1,TGTGCCAGCAGTCGCACGGGCACTGAAGCTTTCTTT,CASSRTGTEAFF
.,TRBV29-1,few,TRBJ2-7,TGCAGCGTTGAAGATAAACAGGGCTACGAGCAGTACTTC,CSVEDKQGYEQYF
TRBD1,TRBV28,.,TRBJ1-2,TGTGCCAGCATTCCTGGGACAGGCAACTATGGCTACACCTTC,CASIPGTGNYGYTF
.,TRBV24-1,few,TRBJ2-3,TGTGCCACCAGTGATTTCGCAGGGACGGCCACAGATACGCAGTATTTT,CATSDFAGTATDTQYF
TRBD2,TRBV2,few,TRBJ2-1,TGTGCCAGCATGATGGTAGCGGGAGAATCCGATGAGCAGTTCTTC,CASMMVAGESDEQFF
.,TRBV7-2,many,TRBJ2-5,TGTGCCAGCAGATTCAGGGGCGGAGAGACCCAGTACTTC,CASRFRGGETQYF